A single sample is the source of the 31 T cell receptor beta chains below, sequenced in a study of Ad26.COV2.S vaccination and SARS-CoV-2 variants. Some clones are missing from TCRdb's copy, which holds only in-frame ones; the method was immunoSEQ multiplex PCR. Counted here are under 550,000 clones, around nine tenths occurring once; the ten biggest clones make up 3.6%. Regarding treatment: about 20 received Ad26.COV2.S at low or high dose, single or two shots; a few received placebo; per-sample allocation not given. Repertoires come from day 63 after the first vaccine or placebo injection. The specimen was peripheral blood, collected in a trial of Ad26.COV2.S vaccine versus placebo. The receptors originated from a person between 18 and 65 years old who received the Ad26.COV2.S COVID-19 vaccine or a placebo.

This clone has a single count. V is TRBV2 and J is TRBJ2-7; unclear D gene. V lost 6 bases and J lost 2, with 8 bases in between. The germline gives CDR1 SNHLY, CDR2 FYNNEI. This CDR3 has 12 residues. CDR3 DNA: TGTGCCAGCAGAGCAGGCCCCTACGAGCAGTACTTC. This encodes CASRAGPYEQYF. The full variable domain, with the rest looked up from reference TRBV2 and TRBJ2-7, is EPEVTQTPSHQVTQMGQEVILRCVPISNHLYFYWYRQILGQKVEFLVSFYNNEISEKSEIFDDQFSVERPDGSNFTLKIRSTKLEDSAMYFCASRAGPYEQYFGPGTRLTVT.

The chain combines TRBV7-2 with TRBJ1-2; D is possibly TRBD1 (5 bases). V was shortened by 3 bases and J by 4 bases, with 9 bases between the two germline ends. The CDR3 is 13 residues long. Germline V gene lookup returns CDR1 SGHTA and CDR2 FQGNSA. CDR3 DNA: TGTGCCAGCAGCTTGCAGGGTATCTATGGCTACACCTTC. It translates to CASSLQGIYGYTF. Variable domain in full (rest from reference TRBV7-2 and TRBJ1-2): GAGVSQSPSNKVTEKGKDVELRCDPISGHTALYWYRQSLGQGLEFLIYFQGNSAPDKSGLPSDRFSAERTGGSVSTLTIQRTQQEDSAVYLCASSLQGIYGYTFGSGTRLTVV.

There are a few counts of this clone. The chain is built from TRBV10-1 and TRBJ1-3, with 9 nucleotides matching TRBD1. Trimming cost V 7 bases and J 0 bases; bases outside gene matches: 4. There are 15 residues in the CDR3. Germline V gene lookup returns CDR1 WNHNN and CDR2 SYGVQD (reference sequence). Written as DNA, the CDR3 is TGCGCCAGCATCATGACAGGGGGCTCTGGAAACACCATATATTTT. As protein: CASIMTGGSGNTIYF.

The chain recombines TRBV4-3 with TRBJ2-1; TRBD1 agrees at 10 bases. The junction had 5 bases not matched to a gene; V was cut back by 0 bases and J by 6 bases. Germline loops: CDR1 LGHNA, CDR2 YSLEER. CDR3 length equals 16 residues. Written as DNA, the CDR3 is TGCGCCAGCAGCCAAGAATCGGACAGGGGGATCAATGAGCAGTTCTTC. Its protein product is CASSQESDRGINEQFF.

The gene calls are TRBV12-3 or TRBV12-4 and TRBJ2-1; D uncertain. This CDR3 has 9 amino acids. Trimming removed 6 bases at V and 7 bases at J, with 1 base between. The CDR3 loop reads CASRNEQFF. CDR3 coding DNA: TGTGCCAGCAGGAATGAGCAGTTCTTC.

This clone was detected only once. A junction end diverges from the germline sequence, so it may reflect a read error. The chain employs TRBV6-4 and TRBJ1-2, with unresolved D. The CDR3 is made up of 12 amino acids. The germline gives CDR1 MRHNA, CDR2 SNTAGT. The CDR3 region is CASSDSKESLYF. CDR3 sequence (DNA): TGTGCCAGCAGTGACTCTAAGGAGTCACTTTACTTC.

There are a few counts of this clone. This chain joins TRBV6-2 or TRBV6-3 and TRBJ1-5, with no clear D. Germline V gives CDR1 MNHEY, CDR2 SVGEGT. The CDR3 loop spans 14 amino acids. The V end lost 1 base, the J end lost 3 bases, and 7 bases lay between the germline ends. CDR3 nucleotides: TGTGCCAGCAGTTACTTTGGTTACAATCAGCCCCAGCATTTT. This translates into CASSYFGYNQPQHF.

This rearrangement joins TRBV7-8 to TRBJ2-7; tentatively, D is TRBD2 (6 bases). The germline V and J ends were trimmed by 2 bases and 7 bases, with 12 bases remaining between them. The CDR3 loop spans 13 amino acids. The germline V gene encodes CDR1 SGHVS and CDR2 FQNEAQ. Here the CDR3 DNA reads TGTGCCAGCAGCTTACCTGCCGGGGGAGAGCAGTACTTC. Amino acid sequence: CASSLPAGGEQYF.

This chain uses TRBV10-3 with TRBJ2-7; 15 bases align to TRBD2. With V trimmed by 3 bases and J by 4 bases, 1 base remained unmatched. Germline CDR1 is ENHRY and CDR2 is SYGVKD. This CDR3 contains 15 residues. CDR3 region: CAISDGTSGGYEQYF. DNA for the CDR3: TGTGCCATCAGTGACGGGACTAGCGGGGGGTACGAGCAGTACTTC.

The chain couples TRBV6-6 to TRBJ2-7; TRBD1 agrees at 9 bases. The junction had 8 bases not matched to a gene; V was cut back by 6 bases and J by 5 bases. Germline V gene data show CDR1 as MNHNY and CDR2 as SVGAGI (reference sequence). This CDR3 region has 14 residues. The CDR3 DNA reads as TGTGCCAGCAGGGACGGGACAGGGCGCGACGAGCAGTACTTC. Protein sequence: CASRDGTGRDEQYF.

The V call is TRBV12-3 or TRBV12-4, the J call TRBJ1-3, with D hard to call. V was pared by 10 bases and J by 0 bases, with 10 bases between. This CDR3 is 13 amino acids long. The CDR3 spells CATSIASGNTIYF. In DNA form, the CDR3 reads TGTGCCACCTCCATTGCCTCTGGAAACACCATATATTTT.

As DNA, the CDR3 is TGTGCCACCAGTGAAACCCCCTTTGCGGGGGGCACAGATACGCAGTATTTT. Translation: CATSETPFAGGTDTQYF. The chain has TRBV24-1 and TRBJ2-3; TRBD2 matches 7 bases. V was clipped by 4 bases and J by 1 base; unmatched bases: 10. The CDR3 has 17 residues. The V gene's germline CDR1 is KGHDR and CDR2 SFDVKD.

This rearrangement joins TRBV28 to TRBJ2-3; 8 bases match TRBD1. The V segment lost 4 bases and the J segment 1 base; nucleotides outside the gene matches: 4. This CDR3 comprises 15 residues. Germline V gene data show CDR1 as MDHEN and CDR2 as SYDVKM. This CDR3 reads CASSSQTGGTDTQYF. CDR3 sequence (DNA): TGTGCCAGCAGTTCCCAGACAGGGGGCACAGATACGCAGTATTTT.

V is TRBV19 and J is TRBJ2-1, with TRBD2 as a possible D gene (6 bases). V lost 3 bases to trimming and J lost 3 bases, with 12 bases between them. This CDR3 spans 15 amino acids. Germline CDR1 reads LNHDA; CDR2 reads SQIVND (reference sequence). The chain's CDR3 is CASSMGGRSYNEQFF. The CDR3 DNA sequence: TGTGCCAGTAGTATGGGGGGACGGAGCTACAATGAGCAGTTCTTC.

This chain links TRBV9 with TRBJ1-2, with 8 bases lining up with TRBD1. V trimming: 0 bases; J trimming: 4 bases; junction bases outside the gene matches: 5. This CDR3 is 15 amino acids long. Germline V lookup: CDR1 SGDLS, CDR2 YYNGEE. DNA for the CDR3: TGTGCCAGCAGCGTAGGGGCAGGGGGCGCCTATGGCTACACCTTC. Residues: CASSVGAGGAYGYTF.

V is TRBV2 and J is TRBJ2-5; D is possibly TRBD1 or TRBD2 (5 bases each). Germline V lookup: CDR1 SNHLY, CDR2 FYNNEI. The CDR3 totals 13 residues. V lost 10 bases to trimming and J lost 2 bases, with 14 bases between them. CDR3 amino acids: CATSRDLQETQYF. CDR3 nucleotide sequence: TGTGCCACTTCACGGGACCTGCAAGAGACCCAGTACTTC.

The gene calls are TRBV6-2 or TRBV6-3 and TRBJ2-1; 13 bases line up with TRBD2. CDR3 length equals 19 residues. Germline-derived CDR1 and CDR2 are MNHEY and SVGEGT. The V segment lost 5 bases and the J segment 0 bases; nucleotides outside the gene matches: 10. In DNA form, the CDR3 reads TGTGCCAGCAGTCCCCAGACTAGCGGGGGGTATAGCTCCTACAATGAGCAGTTCTTC. This sequence encodes CASSPQTSGGYSSYNEQFF.

The chain links TRBV10-2 to TRBJ1-5, with TRBD1 matching over 7 bases. V gave up 6 bases and J gave up 0 bases; unmatched junction bases: 2. This CDR3 comprises 14 residues. Germline CDR1 WSHSY, CDR2 SAAADI. CDR3 residues: CASRGTDSNQPQHF. The CDR3 DNA follows: TGCGCCAGCAGAGGGACAGATAGCAATCAGCCCCAGCATTTT.

This sequence joins TRBV30 and TRBJ2-7; perhaps D is TRBD1 or TRBD2 (5 bases each). Deletions cut 1 base from V and 2 bases from J, with 12 bases between. Germline V gene data show CDR1 as GTSNPN and CDR2 as SVGIG (reference sequence). The CDR3 has 14 amino acids. The CDR3 protein is CAWSGGTATYEQYF. CDR3 in DNA: TGTGCCTGGAGTGGGGGGACGGCAACCTACGAGCAGTACTTC.

The chain combines TRBV4-1 with TRBJ2-7; D is unclear. The V end lost 0 bases, the J end lost 0 bases, and 9 bases lay between the germline ends. The CDR3 contains 15 residues. The germline V gene has CDR1 MGHRA and CDR2 YSYEKL. The CDR3 nucleotides are TGCGCCAGCAGCCAAGATATCTATACCTCCTACGAGCAGTACTTC. Translation gives CASSQDIYTSYEQYF.

The chain employs TRBV10-2 and TRBJ2-7, with 8 bases aligning to TRBD1. Germline CDR1 reads WSHSY; CDR2 reads SAAADI. CDR3 length: 14 residues. Trimming cost V 6 bases and J 6 bases; bases outside gene matches: 10. CDR3 in amino acids: CASSQDRARTEQYF. Written as DNA, the CDR3 is TGCGCCAGCAGCCAGGACAGGGCGCGGACCGAGCAGTACTTC.

This chain uses TRBV19 with TRBJ2-4; D might be TRBD2 (6 bases). Looked up from germline, CDR1 is LNHDA and CDR2 is SQIVND (reference sequence). The CDR3 consists of 15 residues. V was cut by 2 bases and J by 4 bases, with 12 bases left in between. CDR3: CASSIPPRGKNIQYF. The CDR3 DNA follows: TGTGCCAGTAGTATACCCCCCCGGGGGAAAAACATTCAGTACTTC. The full variable domain, its missing parts supplied by reference TRBV19 and TRBJ2-4, is DGGITQSPKYLFRKEGQNVTLSCEQNLNHDAMYWYRQDPGQGLRLIYYSQIVNDFQKGDIAEGYSVSREKKESFPLTVTSAQKNPTAFYLCASSIPPRGKNIQYFGAGTRLSVL.

The genes are TRBV7-3 and TRBJ2-2, with TRBD2 as a possible D gene (5 bases). There are 15 residues in the CDR3. Germline assignment: CDR1 SGHTA and CDR2 FQGTGA. The V end was cut by 6 bases, the J end by 0 bases, with 11 bases between. The CDR3 sequence: CASSFYGANTGELFF. The CDR3 bases are TGTGCCAGCAGTTTCTACGGGGCGAACACCGGGGAGCTGTTTTTT.

The V gene is TRBV6-5, the J gene TRBJ2-1; either TRBD1 or TRBD2 may fit D (5 bases each). This CDR3 comprises 14 residues. Germline CDR1 is MNHEY and CDR2 is SVGAGI. V was shortened by 7 bases and J by 2 bases, with 12 bases between the two germline ends. CDR3 DNA: TGTGCCAGCACTGGGGGTCGGGCCTACAATGAGCAGTTCTTC. It encodes CASTGGRAYNEQFF.

The CDR3 nucleotides read TGTGCCAGCTCACCCTCAACAGGGGATAATGAGCAGTTCTTC. It is translated as CASSPSTGDNEQFF. The chain is built from TRBV18 and TRBJ2-1; the match to TRBD1 covers 7 bases. Germline CDR1 is KGHSH and CDR2 is LQKENI. CDR3 size: 14 residues. The V and J ends lost 3 bases and 7 bases, in that order; junction bases with no gene match: 6.

CDR3 region: CASIRTGLQDEQFF. The CDR3 DNA follows: TGTGCCAGCATACGGACAGGGTTACAGGATGAGCAGTTCTTC. V usage is TRBV28 and J usage is TRBJ2-1, with 8 bases identical to TRBD1. CDR3 length: 14 residues. Losses at the gene ends were 7 bases for V and 8 bases for J; bases not matched to a gene: 10. CDR1 is MDHEN, CDR2 SYDVKM, per germline.

In DNA form, the CDR3 reads TGTGCCAGCAGACAGGGAGTAGGTGCACCCCTCCACTTT. Translated: CASRQGVGAPLHF. V gene TRBV12-3 or TRBV12-4 combines with J gene TRBJ1-6; D is perhaps TRBD1 (6 bases). V was clipped by 6 bases and J by 11 bases, with 14 bases between them. CDR3 length: 13 amino acids.

On this clone itself: In the same sample, other DNA sequences code for this CDR3. V usage is TRBV7-9 and J usage is TRBJ1-2; no definite D call. The CDR3 runs 13 residues. V shed 1 base and J shed 5 bases, with 8 bases lying between them. In germline, CDR1 is SEHNR, CDR2 FQNEAQ (reference sequence). This CDR3 reads CASSLGGSYGYTF. The CDR3 region has the DNA TGTGCCAGCAGCTTAGGCGGGTCTTATGGCTACACCTTC. Full variable domain (missing parts from reference TRBV7-9 and TRBJ1-2): DTGVSQNPRHKITKRGQNVTFRCDPISEHNRLYWYRQTLGQGPEFLTYFQNEAQLEKSRLLSDRFSAERPKGSFSTLEIQRTEQGDSAMYLCASSLGGSYGYTFGSGTRLTVV.

The CDR3 is CSVGRTTATGNTIYF. The CDR3 coding sequence is TGCAGCGTTGGGAGGACAACAGCTACTGGAAACACCATATATTTT. This chain links TRBV29-1 with TRBJ1-3; D perhaps matches TRBD1 (5 bases). V lost 4 bases to trimming and J lost 2 bases, with 15 bases between them. This CDR3 has 15 amino acids. Germline V CDR1 and CDR2: SQVTM, ANQGSEA.

The chain links TRBV4-2 to TRBJ1-3; no firm D call. Germline values: CDR1 LGHNA, CDR2 YNFKEQ. The CDR3 spans 13 residues. Trimming stripped 4 bases from V and 6 bases from J, with 10 bases between. CDR3 region: CASSLGLENTIYF. In DNA, the CDR3 is TGTGCCAGCAGCCTCGGACTCGAAAACACCATATATTTT.

This chain links TRBV6-5 with TRBJ2-5; perhaps TRBD1 as D (6 bases). CDR3 size: 13 residues. The ends were cut back, 6 bases at V and 1 base at J, with 9 bases in the middle. Germline V gene data show CDR1 as MNHEY and CDR2 as SVGAGI. CDR3 DNA: TGTGCCAGCAGAAGGGGGTCCCAAGAGACCCAGTACTTC. It translates to CASRRGSQETQYF.